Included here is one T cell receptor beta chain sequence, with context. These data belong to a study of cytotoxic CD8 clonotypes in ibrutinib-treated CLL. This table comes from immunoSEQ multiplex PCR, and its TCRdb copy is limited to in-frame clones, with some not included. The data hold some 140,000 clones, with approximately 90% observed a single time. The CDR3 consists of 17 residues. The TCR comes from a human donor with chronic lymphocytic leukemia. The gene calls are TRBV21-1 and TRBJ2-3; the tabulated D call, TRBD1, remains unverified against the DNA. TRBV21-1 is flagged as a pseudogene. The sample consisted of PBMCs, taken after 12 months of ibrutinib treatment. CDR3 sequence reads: CASTIRGEHTSTDTQYF. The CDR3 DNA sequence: TGTGCCAGCACCATAAGGGGCGAGCATACTAGCACAGATACGCAGTATTTT.